These 28 T cell receptor beta chains were sequenced from one sample in a study of patients and donors after allogeneic stem cell transplantation (TCRdb year 2020). Receptor libraries were prepared by RT-PCR. Sequenced on a NextSeq 550. In-frame beta chains were kept once TCRdb had trimmed the public reads at Q25 with fastp and called clones with MiXCR. Rows with one shared CDR3 protein collapse into an entry with the most common genes and DNA. This sample comprises about 160,000 distinct CDR3 sequences, roughly two fifths of them detected only once. The biggest ten clones account for about 50% of the sample. The sample consisted of blood, either unsorted or a sorted T cell fraction (not recorded which). These receptors were obtained from a human donor who was either an allogeneic HSCT recipient or a stem cell or donor lymphocyte infusion donor (not recorded which). It is not recorded whose cells these are; they may come from a transplant donor.

This clonotype occurred a few times. The CDR3 DNA is TGTGCCAGCAGTTCAACAGGGACTGAAGCTTTCTTT. Its protein is CASSSTGTEAFF. The rearrangement joins TRBV12-3 or TRBV12-4 to TRBJ1-1; perhaps TRBD1 as D (6 bases). V was cut by 4 bases and J by 5 bases, with 8 bases left in between. This CDR3 contains 12 residues.

The genes are TRBV12-3 or TRBV12-4 and TRBJ1-1, with 7 positions matching TRBD1. The J segment lost 1 base and the V segment lost 6 bases, leaving 8 bases of the junction unmatched. The length of the CDR3 is 15 residues. In DNA form, the CDR3 reads TGTGCCAGCAGCCGCTGGGCAGGGGGGAACACTGAAGCTTTCTTT. This codes for CASSRWAGGNTEAFF.

The table lists this clonotype with a count of one. This chain connects TRBV28 to TRBJ1-2, with D tentatively TRBD1 (6 bases). The CDR3 runs to 14 residues. In germline, CDR1 is MDHEN, CDR2 SYDVKM. Trimming took off 7 bases at V and 3 bases at J, with 15 bases between the two ends. The CDR3 spells CASIRGGIDYGYTF. The CDR3 DNA reads TGTGCCAGCATTAGGGGGGGAATTGACTATGGCTACACCTTC.

This chain links TRBV11-2 with TRBJ2-5, with 7 nucleotides matching TRBD1. The germline CDR1 and CDR2 sequences are SGHAT and FQNNGV. V was pared by 1 base and J by 7 bases, with 12 bases of the junction left unmatched. This CDR3 contains 16 residues. Here the CDR3 reads CASSLVGDSGLGTQYF. The CDR3 nucleotides are TGTGCCAGCAGCTTAGTAGGGGACAGTGGGTTGGGGACCCAGTACTTC. Full variable domain (rest looked up from reference TRBV11-2 and TRBJ2-5): EAGVAQSPRYKIIEKRQSVAFWCNPISGHATLYWYQQILGQGPKLLIQFQNNGVVDDSQLPKDRFSAERLKGVDSTLKIQPAKLEDSAVYLCASSLVGDSGLGTQYFGPGTRLLVL.

The chain links TRBV20-1 to TRBJ1-5, with unresolved D. The CDR3 is made up of 13 amino acids. V lost 3 bases and J 9 bases, leaving 15 bases between the germline ends. Germline V gene lookup returns CDR1 DFQATT and CDR2 SNEGSKA (reference sequence). The CDR3 protein is CSASASPNWPQHF. The CDR3 DNA reads TGCAGTGCTAGTGCCAGCCCCAATTGGCCCCAGCATTTT.

This rearrangement joins TRBV20-1 to TRBJ2-5; D call uncertain. Trimming shortened V by 3 bases and J by 5 bases, and 4 bases separated the two germline ends. There are 10 residues in the CDR3. Germline CDR1 DFQATT, CDR2 SNEGSKA (reference sequence). The CDR3 sequence: CSARVETQYF. CDR3 bases: TGCAGTGCTAGGGTGGAGACCCAGTACTTC.

The chain links TRBV6-1 to TRBJ1-5, with a tentative D call TRBD1 (5 bases). Trimming pared 7 bases from V and 0 bases from J, leaving 13 bases between. Germline loops: CDR1 MNHNS, CDR2 SASEGT. The CDR3 runs to 15 residues. The CDR3 here is CASKSGPYSNQPQHF. The CDR3 DNA follows: TGTGCCAGCAAATCGGGACCATATAGCAATCAGCCCCAGCATTTT.

This chain joins TRBV29-1 and TRBJ1-3; D is uncertain. The ends were cut back, 2 bases at V and 0 bases at J, with 5 bases in the middle. The CDR3 has 13 amino acids. CDR1 and CDR2 from the germline V gene are SQVTM and ANQGSEA. In DNA, the CDR3 is TGCAGCGTTGAATCTCGCTCTGGAAACACCATATATTTT. It codes for CSVESRSGNTIYF.

This clonotype was observed a few times. The rearrangement links TRBV12-3 or TRBV12-4 to TRBJ2-5; D is ambiguous. The CDR3 totals 12 residues. Trimming removed 3 bases at V and 5 bases at J, with 7 bases between. CDR3 nucleotides: TGTGCCAGCAGTTTTTCGTCCGAGACCCAGTACTTC. It yields the protein CASSFSSETQYF.

V and J are TRBV9 and TRBJ2-1, with 14 bases aligning to TRBD2. The germline V gene encodes CDR1 SGDLS and CDR2 YYNGEE. After removal of 4 bases from V and 4 bases from J, the junction contained 7 bases not matched to a gene. This CDR3 spans 17 amino acids. Written as DNA, the CDR3 is TGTGCCAGCAGCTCCCGGACTAGCGGGGGGCTATACAATGAGCAGTTCTTC. Protein sequence: CASSSRTSGGLYNEQFF.

V usage is TRBV5-5 and J usage is TRBJ1-1, with 8 bases lining up with TRBD1. CDR3 length equals 16 residues. Per the germline V gene, CDR1 is SGHKS and CDR2 is YYEKEE (reference sequence). The J segment lost 1 base and the V segment lost 4 bases, leaving 9 bases of the junction unmatched. The chain's CDR3 is CASSRFQGARNTEAFF. Written as DNA, the CDR3 is TGTGCCAGCAGCCGTTTCCAGGGGGCGAGGAACACTGAAGCTTTCTTT.

Only a few counts were recorded for this clonotype. The chain joins TRBV12-3 or TRBV12-4 to TRBJ1-6, with D maybe TRBD1 (5 bases). The CDR3 length is 15 residues. The V and J ends lost 2 bases and 9 bases respectively, with 14 bases between them. CDR3 bases: TGTGCCAGCAGTTTAAAGGAGGGGAGGGCTTCACCCCTCCACTTT. It codes for CASSLKEGRASPLHF.

This clonotype was seen a few times. The V and J genes are TRBV7-8 and TRBJ1-5, with TRBD1 identical over 7 bases. The CDR3 covers 13 residues. V trimming: 6 bases; J trimming: 6 bases; junction bases outside the gene matches: 5. Germline V gene sequence: CDR1 SGHVS, CDR2 FQNEAQ. For the CDR3, the DNA is TGTGCCAGCAGATTTGACAGGGCTCAGCCCCAGCATTTT. Translated: CASRFDRAQPQHF.

The gene calls are TRBV5-1 and TRBJ2-3, with TRBD2 matching 8 bases. The CDR3 has 17 residues. The V and J ends lost 0 bases and 0 bases, in that order; junction bases with no gene match: 6. Germline V gene sequence: CDR1 SGHRS, CDR2 YFSETQ. The CDR3 region has the DNA TGCGCCAGCAGCTTGGCCCTAGCGGGCCCTAGCACAGATACGCAGTATTTT. It translates to CASSLALAGPSTDTQYF.

The rearrangement joins TRBV6-7 to TRBJ1-1; no clear D gene. TRBV6-7 carries the ORF label, with uncertain function. The ends were cut back, 6 bases at V and 11 bases at J, with 22 bases in the middle. CDR3 length equals 14 residues. This CDR3 reads CASSPRDFNSGAFF. CDR3 DNA: TGTGCCAGCAGCCCGCGGGATTTTAATTCTGGGGCTTTCTTT.

This clonotype was seen more than once but under ten times. The rearrangement uses TRBV27 and TRBJ2-7, with 10 bases matching TRBD2. The trim removed 11 bases at V and 0 bases at J, leaving 7 bases unmatched. This CDR3 has 14 amino acids. Germline CDR1 MNHEY, CDR2 SMNVEV (reference sequence). This CDR3 is CAAAGGSSSYEQYF. CDR3 DNA sequence: TGTGCCGCAGCGGGAGGGTCGAGCTCCTACGAGCAGTACTTC.

V gene TRBV15 combines with J gene TRBJ1-5, with D unclear. V lost 1 base, J lost 7 bases, and 5 bases lay in between. The V gene's germline CDR1 is LNHNV and CDR2 YYDKDF (reference sequence). The CDR3 contains 12 residues. CDR3 in DNA: TGTGCCACCAGCAGAGGGTCGCAGCCCCAGCATTTT. It is translated as CATSRGSQPQHF. The full variable domain, completed using reference TRBV15 and TRBJ1-5, is DAMVIQNPRYQVTQFGKPVTLSCSQTLNHNVMYWYQQKSSQAPKLLFHYYDKDFNNEADTPDNFQSRRPNTSFCFLDIRSPGLGDTAMYLCATSRGSQPQHFGDGTRLSIL.

The rearrangement joins TRBV12-3 or TRBV12-4 to TRBJ1-1; perhaps TRBD1 as D (5 bases). With 4 bases removed from V and 3 bases from J, the gap between germline ends came to 18 bases. This CDR3 region has 16 residues. CDR3 sequence reads: CASSYGRGLGDTEAFF. CDR3 bases: TGTGCCAGCAGTTACGGACGGGGGTTAGGTGACACTGAAGCTTTCTTT.

V and J are TRBV12-3 or TRBV12-4 and TRBJ1-2; tentative D call: TRBD1 (6 bases). Trimming pared 6 bases from V and 4 bases from J, leaving 21 bases between. This CDR3 comprises 16 residues. CDR3 loop: CASRTPTRGEPYGYTF. The CDR3 nucleotides are TGTGCCAGCAGGACCCCTACCAGGGGAGAGCCCTATGGCTACACCTTC.

This clonotype appeared a few times. The genes are TRBV28 and TRBJ2-7; 8 nucleotides line up with TRBD2. The CDR3 consists of 16 residues. Germline CDR1 is MDHEN and CDR2 is SYDVKM. The J segment lost 3 bases and the V segment lost 6 bases, leaving 13 bases of the junction unmatched. The CDR3 reads CASSLLAAGGYYEQYF. For the CDR3, the DNA is TGTGCCAGCAGCTTACTGGCGGCGGGGGGCTACTACGAGCAGTACTTC.

This clonotype was seen a handful of times. This rearrangement joins TRBV2 to TRBJ2-3, with 8 bases aligning to TRBD2. This CDR3 region has 13 residues. V lost 6 bases to trimming and J lost 5 bases; unmatched junction nucleotides: 4. CDR1 SNHLY and CDR2 FYNNEI come from the germline V gene. Written as DNA, the CDR3 is TGTGCCAGCAGGAGCGGGGGAGGAGATACGCAGTATTTT. The encoded protein is CASRSGGGDTQYF.

This clonotype was observed a few times. This sequence joins TRBV3-2 and TRBJ1-1. TRBV3-2 is shown as a pseudogene. This CDR3 has 15 amino acids. CDR3 sequence: CASSQEGRKNTEAFF. The CDR3 coding sequence is TGTGCCAGCAGCCAAGAAGGGAGGAAGAACACTGAAGCTTTCTTT.

V usage is TRBV6-1 and J usage is TRBJ1-6; D gene unclear. V was cut by 2 bases and J by 2 bases, with 10 bases left in between. The CDR3 is 16 residues long. Germline CDR1 and CDR2: MNHNS and SASEGT. CDR3 DNA sequence: TGTGCCAGCAGTGAAATGCGGGGAGCCTATAATTCACCCCTCCACTTT. It translates to CASSEMRGAYNSPLHF.

This clonotype was observed a few times. The V gene is TRBV10-3, the J gene TRBJ1-1; TRBD1 agrees at 10 bases. Germline V gives CDR1 ENHRY, CDR2 SYGVKD. The CDR3 consists of 15 residues. V was clipped by 6 bases and J by 2 bases; unmatched bases: 6. As DNA, the CDR3 is TGTGCCATCAGAGACAGGGGGCGGGAAAACACTGAAGCTTTCTTT. Its protein is CAIRDRGRENTEAFF.

This clonotype was observed a handful of times. V usage is TRBV29-1 and J usage is TRBJ2-1; no reliable D call. CDR3 length: 12 amino acids. Germline loops: CDR1 SQVTM, CDR2 ANQGSEA. V lost 8 bases and J 7 bases, leaving 15 bases between the germline ends. The CDR3 DNA is TGCAGCTCGACGGACGGCCTGAATGAGCAGTTCTTC. Residues: CSSTDGLNEQFF.

The J gene is TRBJ2-6, the V gene TRBV7-9; D not certain. The CDR3 runs to 16 residues. Per germline, CDR1 SEHNR and CDR2 FQNEAQ (reference sequence). The ends were cut back, 2 bases at V and 4 bases at J, with 12 bases in the middle. Written as DNA, the CDR3 is TGTGCCAGCAGCTTACTGGAGCCTTCCGGGGCCAACGTCCTGACTTTC. It translates to CASSLLEPSGANVLTF.

The J gene is TRBJ2-1, the V gene TRBV5-5, with 8 bases fitting TRBD2. With V trimmed by 0 bases and J by 4 bases, 9 bases remained unmatched. Germline lookup yields CDR1 SGHKS and CDR2 YYEKEE (reference sequence). This CDR3 comprises 17 residues. CDR3 region: CASSLGTQRGLYNEQFF. The CDR3 DNA reads TGTGCCAGCAGCTTGGGGACGCAGCGGGGGCTTTACAATGAGCAGTTCTTC. The variable domain in full, completed from reference TRBV5-5 and TRBJ2-1, reads DAGVTQSPTHLIKTRGQQVTLRCSPISGHKSVSWYQQVLGQGPQFIFQYYEKEERGRGNFPDRFSARQFPNYSSELNVNALLLGDSALYLCASSLGTQRGLYNEQFFGPGTRLTVL.

The rearrangement joins TRBV20-1 to TRBJ1-3; D is unresolved. Germline V lookup: CDR1 DFQATT, CDR2 SNEGSKA (reference sequence). The CDR3 contains 15 residues. V was clipped by 3 bases and J by 0 bases, with 12 bases between them. The CDR3 here is CSARAAEISGNTIYF. CDR3 DNA: TGCAGTGCTAGGGCAGCGGAAATCTCTGGAAACACCATATATTTT.